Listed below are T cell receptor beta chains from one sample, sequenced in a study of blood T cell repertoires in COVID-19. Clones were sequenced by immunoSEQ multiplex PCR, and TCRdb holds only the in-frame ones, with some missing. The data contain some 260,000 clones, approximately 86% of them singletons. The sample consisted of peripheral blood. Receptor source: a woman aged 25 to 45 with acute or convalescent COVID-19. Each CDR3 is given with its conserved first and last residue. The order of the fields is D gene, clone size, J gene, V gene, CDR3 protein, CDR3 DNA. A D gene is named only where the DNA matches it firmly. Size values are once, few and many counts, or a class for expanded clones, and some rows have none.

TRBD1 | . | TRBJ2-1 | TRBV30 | CASTGVEQFF | TGTGCCTCAACAGGGGTTGAGCAGTTCTTC
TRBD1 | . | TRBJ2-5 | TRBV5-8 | CASSQGQGQETQYF | TGTGCCAGCAGCCAGGGACAGGGCCAAGAGACCCAGTACTTC
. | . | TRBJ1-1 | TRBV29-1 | CSVEGGIRGGSREAFF | TGCAGCGTTGAAGGAGGAATTAGGGGAGGGTCCCGTGAAGCTTTCTTT
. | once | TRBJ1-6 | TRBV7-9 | CASSPPGQDNSPLHF | TGTGCCAGCAGCCCCCCCGGTCAGGATAATTCACCCCTCCACTTT
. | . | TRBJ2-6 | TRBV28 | CASSLLGDTTGANVLTF | TGTGCCAGCAGTTTATTAGGGGATACTACTGGGGCCAACGTCCTGACTTTC
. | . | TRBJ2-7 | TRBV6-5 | CASSYGTEIREQYF | TGTGCCAGCAGTTACGGTACAGAGATCCGCGAGCAGTACTTC
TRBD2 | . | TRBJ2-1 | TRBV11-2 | CASSLEGLAYNEQFF | TGTGCCAGCAGCTTAGAGGGACTAGCCTACAATGAGCAGTTCTTC
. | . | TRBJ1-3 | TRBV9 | CASSVGVTSGNTIYF | TGTGCCAGCAGCGTAGGCGTAACCTCTGGAAACACCATATATTTT
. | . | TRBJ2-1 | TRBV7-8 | CASSLAERSRIYDEQFF | TGTGCCAGCAGCTTAGCGGAGAGGAGTAGAATTTACGATGAGCAGTTCTTC
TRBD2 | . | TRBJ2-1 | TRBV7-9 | CASSRLAANNEQFF | TGTGCCAGCAGCCGACTAGCGGCAAACAATGAGCAGTTCTTC
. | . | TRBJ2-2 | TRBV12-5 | CASGLVLRGITGELFF | TGTGCTAGTGGTTTGGTACTTAGGGGTATCACCGGGGAGCTGTTTTTT
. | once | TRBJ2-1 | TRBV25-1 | CASRGEGGAYNEQFF | TGTGCCAGCAGGGGTGAGGGCGGAGCCTACAATGAGCAGTTCTTC
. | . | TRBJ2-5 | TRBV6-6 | CASIKSERQETQYF | TGTGCCAGCATCAAAAGCGAGCGGCAAGAGACCCAGTACTTC
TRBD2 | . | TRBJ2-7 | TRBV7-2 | CASSGRLAGGPRIYEQYF | TGTGCCAGCAGCGGGCGACTAGCGGGAGGGCCGAGGATCTACGAGCAGTACTTC
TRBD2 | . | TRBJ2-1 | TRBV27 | CASSLWAGLAGEKFYNEQFF | TGTGCCAGCAGTTTATGGGCGGGACTAGCGGGAGAGAAGTTTTACAATGAGCAGTTCTTC
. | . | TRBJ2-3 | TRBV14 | CASSRRTARSQYF | TGTGCCAGCAGCAGAAGGACAGCTCGGTCGCAGTATTTT
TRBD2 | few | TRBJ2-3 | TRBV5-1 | CASSLGSGLALAGVKDTQYF | TGCGCCAGCAGCTTGGGCTCGGGACTAGCACTAGCGGGAGTTAAAGATACGCAGTATTTT
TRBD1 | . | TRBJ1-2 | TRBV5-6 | CASRLEAQTGGGYTF | TGTGCCAGCAGACTCGAGGCACAGACAGGGGGTGGCTACACCTTC
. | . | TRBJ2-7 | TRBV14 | CASSQERGGQYF | TGTGCCAGCAGCCAAGAGAGAGGGGGGCAGTACTTC
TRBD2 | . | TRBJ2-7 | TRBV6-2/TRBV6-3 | CASSSGKQYF | TGTGCCAGCAGTAGCGGGAAGCAGTACTTC
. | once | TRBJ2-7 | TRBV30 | CAWSYGDNSEQYF | TGTGCCTGGAGTTACGGGGACAACAGCGAGCAGTACTTC
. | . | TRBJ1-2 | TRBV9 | CASSVGHNLAYGYTF | TGTGCCAGCAGCGTGGGACACAACCTCGCTTATGGCTACACCTTC
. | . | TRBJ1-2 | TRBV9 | CASSVGREYGYTF | TGTGCCAGCAGCGTAGGGAGGGAGTATGGCTACACCTTC
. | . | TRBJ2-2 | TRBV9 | CASSVADSSFGELFF | TGTGCCAGCAGCGTTGCGGACAGTTCGTTCGGTGAACTGTTTTTT
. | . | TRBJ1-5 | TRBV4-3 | CASSQDWIRQSNSNQPQHF | TGCGCCAGCAGCCAAGACTGGATTCGACAGAGCAATAGCAATCAGCCCCAGCATTTT
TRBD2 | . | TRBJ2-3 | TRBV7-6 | CASSLGAGGSTDTQYF | TGTGCCAGCAGCTTAGGAGCGGGAGGGTCGACAGATACGCAGTATTTT
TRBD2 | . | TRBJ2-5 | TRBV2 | CASRVSGGKETQYF | TGTGCCAGCAGGGTTAGCGGGGGAAAAGAGACCCAGTACTTC
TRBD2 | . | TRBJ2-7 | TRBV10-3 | CAIRNVRTSGDYEQYF | TGTGCCATCAGGAATGTCCGGACTAGCGGGGACTACGAGCAGTACTTC
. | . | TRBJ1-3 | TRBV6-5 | CASSSPRSGNTIYF | TGTGCCAGCAGCTCTCCTAGATCTGGAAACACCATATATTTT
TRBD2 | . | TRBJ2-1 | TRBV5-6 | CASSSRRELDEQFF | TGTGCCAGCAGCTCCAGGCGGGAGTTAGATGAGCAGTTCTTC
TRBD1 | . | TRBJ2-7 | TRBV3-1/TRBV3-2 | CASSRGTGLNREQYF | TGTGCCAGCAGCCGAGGGACAGGGCTGAATCGCGAGCAGTACTTC
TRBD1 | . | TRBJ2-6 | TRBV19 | CASSTGQGTISGANVLTF | TGTGCCAGTAGTACCGGACAGGGGACCATCTCTGGGGCCAACGTCCTGACTTTC
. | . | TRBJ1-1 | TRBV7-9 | CASSFTDTNTEAFF | TGTGCCAGCAGCTTTACGGACACAAACACTGAAGCTTTCTTT
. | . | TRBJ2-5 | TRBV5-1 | CASSPGVGQETQYF | TGCGCCAGCAGCCCGGGAGTCGGGCAAGAGACCCAGTACTTC